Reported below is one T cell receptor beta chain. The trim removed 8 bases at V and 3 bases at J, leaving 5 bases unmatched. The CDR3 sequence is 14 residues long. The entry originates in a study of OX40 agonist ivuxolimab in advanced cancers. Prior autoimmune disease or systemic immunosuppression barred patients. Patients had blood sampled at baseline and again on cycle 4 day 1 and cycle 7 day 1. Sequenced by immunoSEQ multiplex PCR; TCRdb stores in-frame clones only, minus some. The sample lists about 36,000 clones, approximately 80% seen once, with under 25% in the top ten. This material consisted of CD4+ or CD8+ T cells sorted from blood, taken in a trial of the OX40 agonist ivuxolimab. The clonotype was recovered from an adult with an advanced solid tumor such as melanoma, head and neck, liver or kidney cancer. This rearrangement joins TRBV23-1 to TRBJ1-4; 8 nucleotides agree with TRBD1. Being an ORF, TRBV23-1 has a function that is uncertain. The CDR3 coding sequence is TGCGCCAGCGCACCACAGGGGGCTAATGAAAAACTGTTTTTT. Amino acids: CASAPQGANEKLFF.